What follows are 4 T cell receptor beta chains derived from one specimen sequenced in a study of regulatory T cells in long-lasting Graves disease. Time point given: newly diagnosed GD, antithyroid drugs for less than 3 months. PBMC RNA served as the TCR library source. Both iRepertoire HTBI primers and Arm-PCR of CDR3 regions were used to build the TCR beta libraries. TCRdb re-called the multiplex PCR reads with MiXCR, one entry per CDR3 protein. This sample carries a few hundred thousand distinct CDR3 sequences, over 15% of them seen once, and the ten largest clones take just under 30%. This sample was also put to use in a study of T cells in Graves' hyperthyroidism and ophthalmopathy.

Material: peripheral blood mononuclear cells (PBMCs), obtained at new diagnosis, from a patient treated with antithyroid drugs. These receptors originate from a man aged 40-50 years with Graves disease.

This clonotype was picked up a small number of times. The chain links TRBV19 to TRBJ1-3; the D is unclear. Looked up from germline, CDR1 is LNHDA and CDR2 is SQIVND (reference sequence). V was clipped by 2 bases and J by 0 bases, with 2 bases between them. This CDR3 region has 13 residues. As DNA, the CDR3 is TGTGCCAGTAGTATACTCTCTGGAAACACCATATATTTT. As protein: CASSILSGNTIYF.

This clonotype was detected only a few times. The V gene is TRBV7-9, the J gene TRBJ1-2, with 7 bases matching TRBD1. Germline V gene lookup returns CDR1 SEHNR and CDR2 FQNEAQ (reference sequence). Unmatched junction bases numbered 8, after V lost 10 bases and J lost 3 bases. The CDR3 is 13 residues long. The CDR3 DNA sequence: TGTGCCACCTTCACAGGGGAACACTATGGCTACACCTTC. This gives the protein CATFTGEHYGYTF.

This rearrangement joins TRBV6-2 or TRBV6-3 to TRBJ2-2, with 9 bases that match TRBD1. Looked up from germline, CDR1 is MNHEY and CDR2 is SVGEGT. This CDR3 has 15 amino acids. The V and J ends lost 8 bases and 7 bases, in that order; junction bases with no gene match: 11. In nucleotides, the CDR3 is TGTGCCAGCGGGACAGGGTTTTTGTCGCTCGGGGAGCTGTTTTTT. Translated, it gives CASGTGFLSLGELFF.

This clonotype showed up many times. CDR3: CASSKLRDRYQPQHF. CDR3 coding DNA: TGTGCCAGCAGTAAACTCCGGGACAGATATCAGCCCCAGCATTTT. The V gene is TRBV6-1, the J gene TRBJ1-5; 7 bases align to TRBD1. This CDR3 is 15 amino acids long. Unmatched junction bases numbered 9, after V lost 5 bases and J lost 5 bases. Germline assignment: CDR1 MNHNS and CDR2 SASEGT.